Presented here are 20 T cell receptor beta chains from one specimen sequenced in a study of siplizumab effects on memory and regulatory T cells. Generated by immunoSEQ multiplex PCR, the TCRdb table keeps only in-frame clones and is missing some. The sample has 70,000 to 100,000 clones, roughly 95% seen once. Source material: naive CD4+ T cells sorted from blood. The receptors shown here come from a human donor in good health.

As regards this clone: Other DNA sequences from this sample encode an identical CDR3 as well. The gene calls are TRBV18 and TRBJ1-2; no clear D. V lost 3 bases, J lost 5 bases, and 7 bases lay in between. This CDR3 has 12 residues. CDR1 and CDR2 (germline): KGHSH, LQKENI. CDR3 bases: TGTGCCAGCTCACCGGATTCTTATGGCTACACCTTC. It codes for CASSPDSYGYTF.

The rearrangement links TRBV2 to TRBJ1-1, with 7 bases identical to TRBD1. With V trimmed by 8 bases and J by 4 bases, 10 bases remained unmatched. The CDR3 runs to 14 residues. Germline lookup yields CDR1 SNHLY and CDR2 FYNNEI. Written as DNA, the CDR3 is TGTGCCAGCCCTAGGGGGCAGAAGGGCACTGAAGCTTTCTTT. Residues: CASPRGQKGTEAFF. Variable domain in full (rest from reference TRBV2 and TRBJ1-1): EPEVTQTPSHQVTQMGQEVILRCVPISNHLYFYWYRQILGQKVEFLVSFYNNEISEKSEIFDDQFSVERPDGSNFTLKIRSTKLEDSAMYFCASPRGQKGTEAFFGQGTRLTVV.

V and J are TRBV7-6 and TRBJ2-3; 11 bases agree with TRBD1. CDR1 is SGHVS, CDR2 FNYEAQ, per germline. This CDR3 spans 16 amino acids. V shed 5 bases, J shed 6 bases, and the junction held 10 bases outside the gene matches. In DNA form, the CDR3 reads TGTGCCAGCAGCCCCGGGACAGGGGGTTCTAGGGATACGCAGTATTTT. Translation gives CASSPGTGGSRDTQYF.

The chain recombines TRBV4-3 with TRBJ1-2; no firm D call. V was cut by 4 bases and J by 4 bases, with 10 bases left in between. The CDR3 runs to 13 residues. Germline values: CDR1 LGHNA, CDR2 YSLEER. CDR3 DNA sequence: TGCGCCAGCAGCCGACTCAAGTTCTATGGCTACACCTTC. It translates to CASSRLKFYGYTF.

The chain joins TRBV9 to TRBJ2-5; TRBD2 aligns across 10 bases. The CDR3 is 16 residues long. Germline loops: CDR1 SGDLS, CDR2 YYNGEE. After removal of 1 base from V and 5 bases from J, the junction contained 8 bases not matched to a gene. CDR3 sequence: CASSVRSGGAFETQYF. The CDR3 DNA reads TGTGCCAGCAGCGTAAGGAGCGGGGGGGCGTTTGAGACCCAGTACTTC.

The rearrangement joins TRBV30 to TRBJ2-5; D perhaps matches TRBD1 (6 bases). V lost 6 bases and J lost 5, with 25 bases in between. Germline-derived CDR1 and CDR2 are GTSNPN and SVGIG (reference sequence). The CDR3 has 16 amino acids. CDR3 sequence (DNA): TGTGCCTGTACTACCCTACCGGGACAAGCTTGGGAGACCCAGTACTTC. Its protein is CACTTLPGQAWETQYF.

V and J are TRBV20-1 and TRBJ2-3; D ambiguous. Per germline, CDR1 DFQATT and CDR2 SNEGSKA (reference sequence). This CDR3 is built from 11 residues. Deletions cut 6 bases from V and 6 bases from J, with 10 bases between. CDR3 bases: TGCAGTGCCCCCCGGGCTGATACGCAGTATTTT. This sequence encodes CSAPRADTQYF.

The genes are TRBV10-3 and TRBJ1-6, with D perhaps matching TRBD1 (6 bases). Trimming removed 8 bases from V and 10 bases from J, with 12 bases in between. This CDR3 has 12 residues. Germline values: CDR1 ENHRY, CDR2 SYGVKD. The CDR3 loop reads CAISAGESPLHF. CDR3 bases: TGTGCCATCTCGGCAGGGGAGTCACCCCTCCACTTT.

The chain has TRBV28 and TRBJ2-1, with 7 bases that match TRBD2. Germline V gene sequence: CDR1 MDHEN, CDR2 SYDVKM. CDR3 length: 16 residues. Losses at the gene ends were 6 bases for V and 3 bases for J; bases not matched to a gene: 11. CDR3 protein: CASSETSGGLYNEQFF. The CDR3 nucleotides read TGTGCCAGCAGCGAGACCTCGGGGGGTCTCTACAATGAGCAGTTCTTC.

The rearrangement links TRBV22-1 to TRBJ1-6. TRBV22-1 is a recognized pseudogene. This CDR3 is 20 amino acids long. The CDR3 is CPGSTSAEDRLFSYNSPLHF. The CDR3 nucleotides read TGTCCTGGGAGCACCTCCGCGGAGGATCGCCTTTTTTCCTATAATTCACCCCTCCACTTT.

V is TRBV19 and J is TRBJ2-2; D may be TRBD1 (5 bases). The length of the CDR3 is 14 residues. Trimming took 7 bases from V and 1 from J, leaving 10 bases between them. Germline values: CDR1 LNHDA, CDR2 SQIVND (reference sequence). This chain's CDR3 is CASKGRENTGELFF. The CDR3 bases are TGTGCCAGTAAGGGCAGGGAGAACACCGGGGAGCTGTTTTTT.

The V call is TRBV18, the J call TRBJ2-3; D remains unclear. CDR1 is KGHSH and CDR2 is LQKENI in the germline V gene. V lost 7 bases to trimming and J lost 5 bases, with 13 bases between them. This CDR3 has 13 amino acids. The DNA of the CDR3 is TGTGCCAGCTTAGAACACCTTAGAGATACGCAGTATTTT. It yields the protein CASLEHLRDTQYF.

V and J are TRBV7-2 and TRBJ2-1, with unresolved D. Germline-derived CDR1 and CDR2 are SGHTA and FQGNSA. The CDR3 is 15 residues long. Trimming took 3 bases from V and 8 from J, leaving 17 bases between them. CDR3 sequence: CASSFLAIRGDEQFF. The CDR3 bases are TGTGCCAGCAGCTTCCTGGCGATACGTGGGGATGAGCAGTTCTTC.

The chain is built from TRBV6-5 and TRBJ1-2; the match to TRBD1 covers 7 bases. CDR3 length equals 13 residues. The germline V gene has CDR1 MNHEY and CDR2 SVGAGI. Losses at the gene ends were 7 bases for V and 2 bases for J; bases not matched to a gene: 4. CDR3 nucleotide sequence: TGTGCCAGCACCCCGACAGGGAACTATGGCTACACCTTC. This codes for CASTPTGNYGYTF.

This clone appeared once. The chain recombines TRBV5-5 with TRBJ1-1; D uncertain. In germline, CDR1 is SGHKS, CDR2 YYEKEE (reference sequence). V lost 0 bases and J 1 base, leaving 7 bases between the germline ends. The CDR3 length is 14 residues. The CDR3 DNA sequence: TGTGCCAGCAGCTTGGCTCCGACGAACACTGAAGCTTTCTTT. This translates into CASSLAPTNTEAFF.

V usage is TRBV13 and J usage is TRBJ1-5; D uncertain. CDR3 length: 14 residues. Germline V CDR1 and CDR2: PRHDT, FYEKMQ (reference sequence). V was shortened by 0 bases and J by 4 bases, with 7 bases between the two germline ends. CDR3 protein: CASSLGRSNQPQHF. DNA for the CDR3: TGTGCCAGCAGCTTAGGCCGATCAAATCAGCCCCAGCATTTT.

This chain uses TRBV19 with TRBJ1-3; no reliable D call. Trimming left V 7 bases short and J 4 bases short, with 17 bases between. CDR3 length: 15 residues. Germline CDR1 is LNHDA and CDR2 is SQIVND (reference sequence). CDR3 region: CASTTGRVGGNTIYF. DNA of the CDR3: TGTGCCAGTACCACGGGCCGGGTTGGAGGAAACACCATATATTTT.

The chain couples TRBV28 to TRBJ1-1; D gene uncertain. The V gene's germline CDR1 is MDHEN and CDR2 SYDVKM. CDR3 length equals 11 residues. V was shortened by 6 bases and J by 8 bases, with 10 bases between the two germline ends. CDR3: CASRDQTEAFF. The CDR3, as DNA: TGTGCCAGCAGGGACCAAACCGAAGCTTTCTTT.

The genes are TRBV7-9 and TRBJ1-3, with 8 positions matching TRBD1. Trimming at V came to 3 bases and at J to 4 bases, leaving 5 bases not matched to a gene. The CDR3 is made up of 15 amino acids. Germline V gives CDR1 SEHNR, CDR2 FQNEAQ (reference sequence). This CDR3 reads CASSLDRVGGNTIYF. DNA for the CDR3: TGTGCCAGCAGCTTGGACAGGGTGGGCGGAAACACCATATATTTT. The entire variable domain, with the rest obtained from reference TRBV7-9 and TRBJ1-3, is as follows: DTGVSQNPRHKITKRGQNVTFRCDPISEHNRLYWYRQTLGQGPEFLTYFQNEAQLEKSRLLSDRFSAERPKGSFSTLEIQRTEQGDSAMYLCASSLDRVGGNTIYFGEGSWLTVV.

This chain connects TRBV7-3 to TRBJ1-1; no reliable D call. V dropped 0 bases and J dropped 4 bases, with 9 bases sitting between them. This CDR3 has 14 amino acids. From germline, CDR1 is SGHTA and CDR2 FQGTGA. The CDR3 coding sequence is TGTGCCAGCAGCTTAACGGCTGTGAGCACTGAAGCTTTCTTT. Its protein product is CASSLTAVSTEAFF.